Below are 28 T cell receptor beta chains sequenced from a single sample in a study of T cell clonality in common variable immunodeficiency. Sequenced by immunoSEQ multiplex PCR; TCRdb stores in-frame clones only, minus some. The sample was found to contain fewer than 75,000 clones, and every one recurs. The sequenced material came from peripheral blood mononuclear cells. The receptors derive from a person aged 18 to 69 in good health.

This clone was counted ten times or more. The sequence runs out 3 residues before the end of the CDR3; the remainder is reconstructed from the germline J gene. This chain uses TRBV19 with TRBJ1-2, with no clear D. The CDR3 contains 14 residues. CDR1 and CDR2 from the germline V gene are LNHDA and SQIVND (reference sequence). CDR3: CASSILTPAFGYTF. Partial CDR3 DNA: TGTGCCAGTAGTATATTGACTCCAGCATTCGGC.

This clone was seen at least ten times. CDR3 sequence: CASSLANQETQYF. CDR3 DNA, as far as it was read: TGTGCCAGCAGCTTAGCTAATCAAGAGACC. This chain connects TRBV7-9 to TRBJ2-5; D ambiguous. The read is 3 residues too short to cover the CDR3 end, so that end is filled in from the germline J gene. The CDR3 is 13 amino acids. Deletions cut 0 bases from V and 2 bases from J, with 4 bases between. CDR1 SEHNR and CDR2 FQNEAQ come from the germline V gene (reference sequence).

This clone was recorded many times. Coverage ceases 3 residues before the CDR3 finishes, and the germline J gene fills in the end. V and J are TRBV20-1 and TRBJ1-4, with a possible D match to TRBD1 (6 bases). The V end was cut by 2 bases, the J end by 5 bases, with 12 bases between. Germline V gene data show CDR1 as DFQATT and CDR2 as SNEGSKA (reference sequence). This CDR3 comprises 14 residues. The CDR3 DNA, read in part, is TGCAGTGCTAGAACTCAGGGGTTCAATGAAAAA. This codes for CSARTQGFNEK. The whole CDR3 sequence reads CSARTQGFNEKLFF.

This clone was observed many times. Read coverage stops 3 residues before the CDR3 terminus; the germline J gene supplies the remainder. V usage is TRBV5-1 and J usage is TRBJ1-1; D is ambiguous. Per the germline V gene, CDR1 is SGHRS and CDR2 is YFSETQ. The CDR3 totals 15 residues. Deletions cut 6 bases from V and 1 base from J, with 16 bases between. CDR3 DNA (partial): TGCGCCAGCACCTCTTGGTCGGTCGAGAACACTGAA. This sequence encodes CASTSWSVENTE. The entire CDR3 protein is CASTSWSVENTEAFF.

This clone was counted at least ten times. The read comes to an end 3 residues before the CDR3 does, leaving the germline J gene to fill in the end. The chain recombines TRBV12-3 or TRBV12-4 with TRBJ2-7, with D possibly being TRBD1 (6 bases). The CDR3 is 11 residues long. The V gene lost 7 bases and the J gene lost 6 bases, with 10 bases spanning the gap. The CDR3 reads CASTTGVEQYF. CDR3 DNA, as far as it was read: TGTGCCAGCACGACAGGAGTCGAG.

This clone was observed at least ten times. The CDR3 extends 3 residues past the end of the read, so its final part is completed from the germline J gene. The rearrangement uses TRBV9 and TRBJ2-6; weak D call: TRBD1 (7 bases). Germline V CDR1 and CDR2: SGDLS, YYNGEE. The CDR3 spans 16 residues. Trimming removed 5 bases from V and 4 bases from J, with 16 bases in between. CDR3 amino acids: CASSAEGARGANVLTF. The CDR3 DNA, read in part, is TGTGCCAGCAGTGCGGAGGGGGCGAGGGGGGCCAACGTC.

At least ten counts were recorded for this clone. Read data end 3 residues before the CDR3 end; the end is taken from the germline J gene. This rearrangement joins TRBV4-1 to TRBJ1-1; unclear D gene. CDR3 length: 15 residues. Trimming left V 0 bases short and J 2 bases short, with 10 bases between. CDR1 is MGHRA, CDR2 YSYEKL, per germline. The CDR3 bases that were read are TGCGCCAGCAGCCAAGATATAACATTAAACACTGAA. Encoded protein: CASSQDITLNTE. The full CDR3 sequence reads CASSQDITLNTEAFF.

Ten or more counts support this clone. With the read ending 3 residues before the CDR3 end, the germline J gene is used to fill in that end. V is TRBV20-1 and J is TRBJ1-4; weak D call: TRBD1 (5 bases). CDR3 length: 15 amino acids. In germline, CDR1 is DFQATT, CDR2 SNEGSKA (reference sequence). V shed 3 bases and J shed 6 bases, with 17 bases lying between them. The CDR3 reads CSASVGGGEDEKLFF. CDR3 DNA (partial): TGCAGTGCTAGCGTCGGGGGGGGTGAGGATGAAAAA.

Ten or more counts support this clone. The read comes to an end 3 residues before the CDR3 does, leaving the germline J gene to fill in the end. The chain carries TRBV6-2 or TRBV6-3 and TRBJ1-1; the D gene is possibly TRBD1 (5 bases). CDR3 length: 14 amino acids. V gave up 6 bases and J gave up 3 bases, with 14 bases separating them. Germline-derived CDR1 and CDR2 are MNHEY and SVGEGT. CDR3 bases read: TGTGCCAGCAGATTACGAAGGGGCCACACTGAA. Translation: CASRLRRGHTE. The CDR3 as a whole reads CASRLRRGHTEAFF.

The table lists this clone with many counts. The observed sequence ends 3 residues before the CDR3 terminus, with the missing tail filled in from the germline J gene. The chain uses TRBV19 and TRBJ1-5; D is possibly TRBD1 (6 bases). The CDR3 is made up of 16 amino acids. V lost 0 bases, J lost 7 bases, and 16 bases lay in between. The germline V gene encodes CDR1 LNHDA and CDR2 SQIVND (reference sequence). The CDR3 sequence: CASSIDLRGFGQPQHF. The sequenced part of the CDR3 DNA is TGTGCCAGTAGTATAGATCTCAGGGGCTTCGGACAGCCC.

This clone was seen repeatedly, ten times or more. From the germline J gene comes the end of the CDR3, since the read stops 3 residues before it. The chain recombines TRBV3-1 (or the pseudogene TRBV3-2) with TRBJ1-2; TRBD1 agrees at 8 bases. The CDR3 is 14 residues long. Germline loops: CDR1 LGHDT, CDR2 YNNKEL (reference sequence). The trim removed 1 base at V and 4 bases at J, leaving 2 bases unmatched. The part of the CDR3 DNA that was read is TGTGCCAGCAGCCAAGGCGACAGGGGCTATGGC. Encoded protein: CASSQGDRGYG. The whole CDR3 sequence is CASSQGDRGYGYTF.

This clone was recorded at least ten times. With the read ending 3 residues before the CDR3 end, the germline J gene is used to fill in that end. V usage is TRBV5-1 and J usage is TRBJ2-7, with 8 nucleotides matching TRBD2. This CDR3 region has 15 residues. The J segment lost 2 bases and the V segment lost 0 bases, leaving 4 bases of the junction unmatched. Germline lookup yields CDR1 SGHRS and CDR2 YFSETQ. Incomplete CDR3 DNA: TGCGCCAGCAGCTTGGCTGGCGGGAGGACCTACGAG. The encoded protein is CASSLAGGRTYE. The full-length CDR3 reads as CASSLAGGRTYEQYF.

This clone was detected many times. Read coverage stops 3 residues before the CDR3 terminus; the germline J gene supplies the remainder. V and J are TRBV20-1 and TRBJ1-2; TRBD1 aligns across 7 bases. Germline values: CDR1 DFQATT, CDR2 SNEGSKA (reference sequence). CDR3 length: 14 residues. Losses at the gene ends were 3 bases for V and 4 bases for J; bases not matched to a gene: 8. The CDR3 reads CSASVGDSLYGYTF. The sequenced part of the CDR3 DNA is TGCAGTGCTAGTGTTGGGGACAGCCTCTATGGC.

As concerns this clone: The missing CDR3 end, 3 residues past where the read stops, is filled in from the germline J gene. The chain has TRBV19 and TRBJ1-1; the D is unclear. CDR3 length: 12 amino acids. V lost 8 bases, J lost 5 bases, and 12 bases lay in between. Per germline, CDR1 LNHDA and CDR2 SQIVND (reference sequence). CDR3 amino acids: CASSAWRTEAFF. CDR3 DNA, as far as it was read: TGTGCCAGTTCAGCGTGGCGGACTGAA.

This clone was detected many times. Coverage ceases 3 residues before the CDR3 finishes, and the germline J gene fills in the end. This sequence joins TRBV7-3 and TRBJ2-7; D may be TRBD2 (6 bases). V lost 5 bases, J lost 5 bases, and 13 bases lay in between. Germline V CDR1 and CDR2: SGHTA, FQGTGA. The CDR3 contains 13 residues. CDR3 sequence: CASSPSGVHEQYF. Incomplete CDR3 DNA: TGTGCCAGCAGCCCGTCGGGGGTCCACGAG. Based on the CDR3 plus reference TRBV7-3 and TRBJ2-7, the full variable domain is GAGVSQTPSNKVTEKGKYVELRCDPISGHTALYWYRQSLGQGPEFLIYFQGTGAADDSGLPNDRFFAVRPEGSVSTLKIQRTERGDSAVYLCASSPSGVHEQYFGPGTRLTVT.

This clone was detected many times. The CDR3 goes on 3 residues after the read ends, and that part is filled in from the germline J gene. The V call is TRBV5-4, the J call TRBJ2-2; D might be TRBD2 (6 bases). This CDR3 is built from 14 residues. V lost 0 bases and J lost 7, with 10 bases in between. The V gene's germline CDR1 is SGHNT and CDR2 YYREEE (reference sequence). CDR3 region: CASSLDRGNGELFF. CDR3 DNA (partial): TGTGCCAGCAGCTTGGACCGGGGGAACGGGGAG.

This clone was detected ten times or more. The sequenced fragment ends 3 residues before the CDR3 boundary, so the rest is inferred from the germline J gene. The chain carries TRBV14 and TRBJ2-3; D gene uncertain. Trimming took 4 bases from V and 0 from J, leaving 11 bases between them. Per the germline V gene, CDR1 is SGHDN and CDR2 is FVKESK. The CDR3 length is 15 residues. CDR3 amino acids: CASSPLVTSTDTQYF. The part of the CDR3 DNA that was read is TGTGCCAGCAGCCCGCTAGTCACCAGCACAGATACG.

This clone showed up many times. The read stops 3 residues short of the end of the CDR3; the missing end is completed from the germline J gene. This rearrangement joins TRBV12-3 or TRBV12-4 to TRBJ1-2; possibly TRBD1 for D (5 bases). The CDR3 length is 14 residues. V shed 6 bases and J shed 4 bases, with 15 bases lying between them. The CDR3 bases that were read are TGTGCCAGCAGCCGCCCAGGGCCCATCTATGGC. Translated: CASSRPGPIYG. The whole CDR3 region reads CASSRPGPIYGYTF.

This clone has at least ten counts. The observed sequence ends 3 residues before the CDR3 terminus, with the missing tail filled in from the germline J gene. The V and J genes are TRBV11-2 and TRBJ2-2; a weak D match, TRBD1 (6 bases). The CDR3 consists of 14 residues. Germline V lookup: CDR1 SGHAT, CDR2 FQNNGV. Trimming removed 6 bases from V and 3 bases from J, with 11 bases in between. The DNA read from the CDR3 is TGTGCCAGCAGGGGTGAGGGGGACACCGGGGAG. Translation: CASRGEGDTGE. The full CDR3 protein reads CASRGEGDTGELFF.

This clone was seen many times. The CDR3 end is not reached by the read, which stops 3 residues before it; the germline J gene fills it in. The rearrangement uses TRBV19 and TRBJ2-1, with 9 bases matching TRBD1. V dropped 0 bases and J dropped 7; count of bases not matched to a gene: 7. The germline gives CDR1 LNHDA, CDR2 SQIVND (reference sequence). The CDR3 has 16 residues. CDR3: CASSIEAGQGVNEQFF. The CDR3 bases that were read are TGTGCCAGTAGTATAGAGGCGGGACAGGGAGTTAATGAG. Variable domain in full (rest from reference TRBV19 and TRBJ2-1): DGGITQSPKYLFRKEGQNVTLSCEQNLNHDAMYWYRQDPGQGLRLIYYSQIVNDFQKGDIAEGYSVSREKKESFPLTVTSAQKNPTAFYLCASSIEAGQGVNEQFFGPGTRLTVL.

This clone was recorded at least ten times. The CDR3 extends 3 residues past the end of the read, so its final part is completed from the germline J gene. V usage is TRBV12-3 or TRBV12-4 and J usage is TRBJ2-7, with a possible D match to TRBD2 (5 bases). This CDR3 is 12 amino acids long. Deletions cut 3 bases from V and 3 bases from J, with 6 bases between. The CDR3 spells CASSFSVYEQYF. CDR3 DNA (partial): TGTGCCAGCAGTTTTAGCGTCTACGAG.

This clone has at least ten counts. The CDR3 goes on 3 residues after the read ends, and that part is filled in from the germline J gene. The chain links TRBV29-1 to TRBJ1-1; no clear D. The germline gives CDR1 SQVTM, CDR2 ANQGSEA. Trimming took 7 bases from V and 0 from J, leaving 9 bases between them. The CDR3 is 12 amino acids. CDR3 residues: CSARLMNTEAFF. The CDR3 bases that were read are TGCAGCGCCCGACTGATGAACACTGAA.

This clone was counted ten times or more. The read stops 3 residues short of the end of the CDR3; the missing end is completed from the germline J gene. The V gene is TRBV15, the J gene TRBJ1-2; D is uncertain. This CDR3 spans 13 amino acids. Trimming left V 5 bases short and J 5 bases short, with 12 bases between. Germline V gene data show CDR1 as LNHNV and CDR2 as YYDKDF (reference sequence). Incomplete CDR3 DNA: TGTGCCACCAGCGGCGACATTTGGTATGGC. Its protein is CATSGDIWYG. The CDR3, in full, reads CATSGDIWYGYTF.

In its sample, this clone was seen many times. The read ends 3 residues before the CDR3 terminus; that terminus is restored from the germline J gene. The chain combines TRBV5-4 with TRBJ2-3; the D gene is possibly TRBD2 (6 bases). Germline values: CDR1 SGHNT, CDR2 YYREEE (reference sequence). V was pared by 2 bases and J by 2 bases, with 12 bases between. The CDR3 sequence is 15 residues long. CDR3 region: CASSFAAGLTDTQYF. Incomplete CDR3 DNA: TGTGCCAGCAGCTTTGCGGCGGGGCTCACAGATACG.

This clone has at least ten counts. The read halts 3 residues ahead of the CDR3 end, with the missing end drawn from the germline J gene. This chain joins TRBV12-3 or TRBV12-4 and TRBJ2-3, with TRBD1 matching 10 bases. The junction had 11 bases not matched to a gene; V was cut back by 6 bases and J by 2 bases. The CDR3 runs 17 residues. The covered CDR3 bases are TGTGCCAGCAGGCTAAACGCGGGACAGGGGCTCACAGATACG. It specifies CASRLNAGQGLTDT. The whole CDR3 is CASRLNAGQGLTDTQYF.

This clone has ten or more counts. The CDR3 end lies 3 residues beyond the end of the read and is filled in from the germline J gene. The V gene is TRBV5-6, the J gene TRBJ2-5; possibly TRBD1 for D (5 bases). V was shortened by 1 base and J by 3 bases, with 13 bases between the two germline ends. CDR1 is SGHDT, CDR2 YYEEEE, per germline. This CDR3 is built from 15 residues. CDR3 DNA (partial): TGTGCCAGCAGCTTGCAGGGATTAGCAGAAGAGACC. Translating it yields CASSLQGLAEET. The entire CDR3 is CASSLQGLAEETQYF.

Ten or more counts support this clone. With the read ending 3 residues before the CDR3 end, the germline J gene is used to fill in that end. V usage is TRBV7-2 and J usage is TRBJ2-1, with D perhaps matching TRBD1 (6 bases). With 4 bases removed from V and 4 bases from J, the gap between germline ends came to 11 bases. This CDR3 has 14 amino acids. CDR1 and CDR2 (germline): SGHTA, FQGNSA. CDR3 DNA, as far as it was read: TGTGCCAGCAGCTCCGGCCAGGGGTACAATGAG. Amino acids: CASSSGQGYNE. The whole CDR3 protein is CASSSGQGYNEQFF.

There are many counts of this clone. The CDR3 end is not reached by the read, which stops 3 residues before it; the germline J gene fills it in. The chain combines TRBV20-1 with TRBJ2-7, with D possibly being TRBD2 (7 bases). The V end lost 3 bases, the J end lost 4 bases, and 10 bases lay between the germline ends. This CDR3 region has 12 residues. CDR1 is DFQATT, CDR2 SNEGSKA, per germline (reference sequence). Incomplete CDR3 DNA: TGCAGTGCTAGGGGGGGGCGGTACGAG. Translated, it gives CSARGGRYE. The whole CDR3 sequence reads CSARGGRYEQYF.